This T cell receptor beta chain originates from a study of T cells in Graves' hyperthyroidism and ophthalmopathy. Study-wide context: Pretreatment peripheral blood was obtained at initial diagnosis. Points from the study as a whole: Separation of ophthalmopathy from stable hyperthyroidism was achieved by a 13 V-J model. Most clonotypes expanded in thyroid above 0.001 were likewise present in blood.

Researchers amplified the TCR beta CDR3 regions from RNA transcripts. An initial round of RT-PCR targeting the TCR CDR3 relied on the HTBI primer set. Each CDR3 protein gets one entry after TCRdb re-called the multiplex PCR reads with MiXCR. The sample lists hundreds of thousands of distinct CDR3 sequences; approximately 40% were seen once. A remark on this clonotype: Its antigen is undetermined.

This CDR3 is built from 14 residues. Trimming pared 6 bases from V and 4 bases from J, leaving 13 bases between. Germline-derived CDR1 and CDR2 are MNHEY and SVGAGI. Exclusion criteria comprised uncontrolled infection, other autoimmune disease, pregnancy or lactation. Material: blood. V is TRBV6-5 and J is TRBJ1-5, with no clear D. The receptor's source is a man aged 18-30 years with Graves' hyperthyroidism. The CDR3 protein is CASSEQRLNQPQHF. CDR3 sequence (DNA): TGTGCCAGCAGCGAACAGAGATTAAATCAGCCCCAGCATTTT.